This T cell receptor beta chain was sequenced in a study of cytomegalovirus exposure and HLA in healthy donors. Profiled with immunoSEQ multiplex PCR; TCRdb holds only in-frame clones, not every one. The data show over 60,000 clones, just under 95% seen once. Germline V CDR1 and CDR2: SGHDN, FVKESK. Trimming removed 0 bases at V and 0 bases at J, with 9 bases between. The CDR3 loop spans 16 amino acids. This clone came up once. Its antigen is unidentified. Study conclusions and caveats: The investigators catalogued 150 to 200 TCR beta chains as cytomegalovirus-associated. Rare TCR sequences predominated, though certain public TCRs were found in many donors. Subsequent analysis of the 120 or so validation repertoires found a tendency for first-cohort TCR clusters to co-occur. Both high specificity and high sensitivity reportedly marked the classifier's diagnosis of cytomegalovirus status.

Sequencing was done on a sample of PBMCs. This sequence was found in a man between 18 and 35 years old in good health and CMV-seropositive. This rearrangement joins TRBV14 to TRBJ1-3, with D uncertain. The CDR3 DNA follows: TGTGCCAGCAGCCAAGACCCCGTCCTCTCTGGAAACACCATATATTTT. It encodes CASSQDPVLSGNTIYF.